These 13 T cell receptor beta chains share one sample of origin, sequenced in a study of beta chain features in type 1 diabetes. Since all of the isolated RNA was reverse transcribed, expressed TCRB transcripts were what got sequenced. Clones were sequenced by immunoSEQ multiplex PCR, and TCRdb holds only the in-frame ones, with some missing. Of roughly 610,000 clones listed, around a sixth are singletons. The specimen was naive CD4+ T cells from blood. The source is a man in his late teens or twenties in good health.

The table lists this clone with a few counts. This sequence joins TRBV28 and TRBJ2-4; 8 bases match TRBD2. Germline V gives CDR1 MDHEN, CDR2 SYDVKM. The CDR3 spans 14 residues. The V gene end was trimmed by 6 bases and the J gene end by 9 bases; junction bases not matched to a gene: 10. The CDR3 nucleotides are TGTGCCAGCAGGTCGGGACTAGATAGTCGCATTCAGTACTTC. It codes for CASRSGLDSRIQYF.

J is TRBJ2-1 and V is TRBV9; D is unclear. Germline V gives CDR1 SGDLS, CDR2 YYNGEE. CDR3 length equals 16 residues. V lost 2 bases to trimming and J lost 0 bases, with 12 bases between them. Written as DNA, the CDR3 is TGTGCCAGCAGCGTCGCGGCGTACAGCTCCTACAATGAGCAGTTCTTC. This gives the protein CASSVAAYSSYNEQFF. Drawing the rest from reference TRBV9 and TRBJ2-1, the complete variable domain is DSGVTQTPKHLITATGQRVTLRCSPRSGDLSVYWYQQSLDQGLQFLIQYYNGEERAKGNILERFSAQQFPDLHSELNLSSLELGDSALYFCASSVAAYSSYNEQFFGPGTRLTVL.

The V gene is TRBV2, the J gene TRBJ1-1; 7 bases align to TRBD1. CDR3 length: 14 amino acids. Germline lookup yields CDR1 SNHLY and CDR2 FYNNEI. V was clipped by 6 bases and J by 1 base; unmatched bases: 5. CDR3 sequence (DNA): TGTGCCAGCAGGGAGACAGGGAAGAACACTGAAGCTTTCTTT. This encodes CASRETGKNTEAFF.

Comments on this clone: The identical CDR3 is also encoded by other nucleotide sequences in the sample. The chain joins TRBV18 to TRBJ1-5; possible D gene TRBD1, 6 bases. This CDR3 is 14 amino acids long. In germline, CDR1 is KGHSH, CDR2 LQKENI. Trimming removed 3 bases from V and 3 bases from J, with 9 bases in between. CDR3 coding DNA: TGTGCCAGCTCACCGACAGGCCTCAATCAGCCCCAGCATTTT. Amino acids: CASSPTGLNQPQHF.

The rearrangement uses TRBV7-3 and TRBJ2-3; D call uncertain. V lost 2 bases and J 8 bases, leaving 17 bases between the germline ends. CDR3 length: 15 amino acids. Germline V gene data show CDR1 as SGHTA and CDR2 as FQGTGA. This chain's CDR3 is CASSLGDSTWGTQYF. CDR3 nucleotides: TGTGCCAGCAGCTTAGGCGACTCCACCTGGGGTACGCAGTATTTT.

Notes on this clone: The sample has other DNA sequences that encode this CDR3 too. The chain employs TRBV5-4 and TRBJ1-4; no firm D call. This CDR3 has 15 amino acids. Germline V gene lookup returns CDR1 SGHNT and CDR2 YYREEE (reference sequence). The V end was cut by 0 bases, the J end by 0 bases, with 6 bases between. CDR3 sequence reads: CASSLDSATNEKLFF. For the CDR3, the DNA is TGTGCCAGCAGCTTGGACAGTGCAACTAATGAAAAACTGTTTTTT. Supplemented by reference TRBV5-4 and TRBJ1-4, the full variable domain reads ETGVTQSPTHLIKTRGQQVTLRCSSQSGHNTVSWYQQALGQGPQFIFQYYREEENGRGNFPPRFSGLQFPNYSSELNVNALELDDSALYLCASSLDSATNEKLFFGSGTQLSVL.

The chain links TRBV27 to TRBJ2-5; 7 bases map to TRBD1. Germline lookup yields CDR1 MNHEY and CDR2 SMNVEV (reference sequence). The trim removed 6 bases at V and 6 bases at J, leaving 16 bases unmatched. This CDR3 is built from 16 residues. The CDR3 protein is CASSQSMTGIYKTQYF. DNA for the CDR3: TGTGCCAGCAGCCAATCGATGACAGGGATTTATAAGACCCAGTACTTC.

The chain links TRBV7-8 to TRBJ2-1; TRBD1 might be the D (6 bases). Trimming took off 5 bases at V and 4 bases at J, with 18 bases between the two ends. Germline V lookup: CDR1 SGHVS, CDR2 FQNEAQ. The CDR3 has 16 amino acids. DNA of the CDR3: TGTGCCAGCAGCCTTAGCCCAGGGGCCCCGTACAATGAGCAGTTCTTC. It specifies CASSLSPGAPYNEQFF.

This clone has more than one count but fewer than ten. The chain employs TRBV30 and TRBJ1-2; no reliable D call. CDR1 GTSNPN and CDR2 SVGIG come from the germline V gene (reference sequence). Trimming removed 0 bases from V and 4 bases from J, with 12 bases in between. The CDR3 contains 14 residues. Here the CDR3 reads CAWSVIFGSYGYTF. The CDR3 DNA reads TGTGCCTGGAGTGTGATATTCGGGAGCTATGGCTACACCTTC.

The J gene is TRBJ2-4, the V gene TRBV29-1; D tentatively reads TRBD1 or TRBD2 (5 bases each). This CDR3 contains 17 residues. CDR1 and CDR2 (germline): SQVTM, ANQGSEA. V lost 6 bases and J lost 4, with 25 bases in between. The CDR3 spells CSVLNTRAGTSKNIQYF. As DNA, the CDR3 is TGCAGCGTCCTTAATACCCGGGCCGGGACCTCAAAAAACATTCAGTACTTC.

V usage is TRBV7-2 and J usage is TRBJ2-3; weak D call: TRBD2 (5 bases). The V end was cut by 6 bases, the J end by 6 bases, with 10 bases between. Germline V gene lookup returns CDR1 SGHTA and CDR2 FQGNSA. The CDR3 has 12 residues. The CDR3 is CASREAGDTQYF. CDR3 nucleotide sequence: TGTGCCAGCAGGGAGGCCGGGGATACGCAGTATTTT.

The CDR3 DNA reads TGCGCCAGCAGCCAAATAGCGGGAGGCTTCACAGATACGCAGTATTTT. Amino acids: CASSQIAGGFTDTQYF. The chain combines TRBV4-3 with TRBJ2-3; 10 nucleotides match TRBD2. The CDR3 is made up of 16 amino acids. V shed 2 bases and J 2 bases; nucleotides not matched to a gene: 4. Germline-derived CDR1 and CDR2 are LGHNA and YSLEER.

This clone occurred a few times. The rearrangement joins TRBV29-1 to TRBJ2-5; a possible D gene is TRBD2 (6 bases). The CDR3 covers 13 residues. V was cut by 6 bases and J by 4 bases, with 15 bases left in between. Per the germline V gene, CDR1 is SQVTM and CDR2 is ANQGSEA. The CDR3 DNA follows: TGCAGCGTCGAGGCGGGGAAGGGAGAGACCCAGTACTTC. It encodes CSVEAGKGETQYF.